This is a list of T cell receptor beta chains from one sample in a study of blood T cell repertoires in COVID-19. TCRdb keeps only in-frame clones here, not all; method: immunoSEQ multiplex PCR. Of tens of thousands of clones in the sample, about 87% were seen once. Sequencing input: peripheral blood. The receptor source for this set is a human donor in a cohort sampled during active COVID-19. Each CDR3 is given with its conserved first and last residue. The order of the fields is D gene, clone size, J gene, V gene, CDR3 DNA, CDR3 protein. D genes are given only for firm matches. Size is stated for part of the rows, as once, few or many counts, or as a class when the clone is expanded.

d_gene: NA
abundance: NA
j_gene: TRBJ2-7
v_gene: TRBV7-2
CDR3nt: TGTGCCAGCGAGGTACATTACGAGCAGTACTTC
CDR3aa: CASEVHYEQYF

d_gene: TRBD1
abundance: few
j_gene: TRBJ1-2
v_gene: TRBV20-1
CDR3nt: TGCAGTGCTAGCGAACAGGGGAGTTACACCTTC
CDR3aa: CSASEQGSYTF

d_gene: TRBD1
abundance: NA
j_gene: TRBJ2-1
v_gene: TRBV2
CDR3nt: TGTGCCAGCAGTGGGGACAGCTTCTCCTACAATGAGCAGTTCTTC
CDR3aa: CASSGDSFSYNEQFF

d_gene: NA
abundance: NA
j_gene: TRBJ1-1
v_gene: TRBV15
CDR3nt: TGTGCCACCAGCAGAGACCCCAGCACAGGGAATAGGGACACTGAAGCTTTCTTT
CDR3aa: CATSRDPSTGNRDTEAFF

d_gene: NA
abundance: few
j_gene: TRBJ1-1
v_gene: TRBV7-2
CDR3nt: TGTGCCAGCAGCCCCTTCCAGAAAACTGAAGCTTTCTTT
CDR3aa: CASSPFQKTEAFF

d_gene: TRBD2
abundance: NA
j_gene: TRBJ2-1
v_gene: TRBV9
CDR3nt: TGTGCCAGCAGCCAAGAGCCCCTAGCGGGAGGGCTCTACAATGAGCAGTTCTTC
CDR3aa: CASSQEPLAGGLYNEQFF

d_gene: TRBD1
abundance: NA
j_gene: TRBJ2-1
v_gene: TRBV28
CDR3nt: TGTGCCAGCAGTTTCTACCGACAGGGTCCAGGCAATGAGCAGTTCTTC
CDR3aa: CASSFYRQGPGNEQFF

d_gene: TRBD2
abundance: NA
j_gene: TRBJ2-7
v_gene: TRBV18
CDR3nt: TGTGCCAGCTCACCTCTGGCGGGAGGAGTCTCCTACGAGCAGTACTTC
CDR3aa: CASSPLAGGVSYEQYF

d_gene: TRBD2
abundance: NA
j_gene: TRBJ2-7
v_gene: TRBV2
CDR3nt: TGTGCCAGCAGTGGGGGGACTACCTACGAGCAGTACTTC
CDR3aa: CASSGGTTYEQYF

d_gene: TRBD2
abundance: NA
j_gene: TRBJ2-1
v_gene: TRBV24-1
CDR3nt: TGTGCCACCAGTGACCCCTCAGGACTAGCGGACCCGAGCTCCTACAATGAGCAGTTCTTC
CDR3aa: CATSDPSGLADPSSYNEQFF

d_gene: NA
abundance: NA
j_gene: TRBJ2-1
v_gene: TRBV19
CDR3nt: TGTGCCAGTAGTAATAGCCGCTCTGAGCAGTTCTTC
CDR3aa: CASSNSRSEQFF

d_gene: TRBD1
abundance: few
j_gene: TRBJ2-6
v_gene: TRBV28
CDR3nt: TGTGCCAGCAGAACGCCTGGACAGGGGGCGCTAGGGGCCAACGTCCTGACTTTC
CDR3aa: CASRTPGQGALGANVLTF

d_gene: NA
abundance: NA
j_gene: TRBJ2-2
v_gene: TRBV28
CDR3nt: TGTGCCAGCAAGATTAGCGCGACCGGGGAGCTGTTTTTT
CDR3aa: CASKISATGELFF

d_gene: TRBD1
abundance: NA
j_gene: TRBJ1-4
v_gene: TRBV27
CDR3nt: TGTGCCAGCAGATACCTCGGGACAGGGGTGGGCCGGGAGGAAAAACTGTTTTTT
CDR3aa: CASRYLGTGVGREEKLFF

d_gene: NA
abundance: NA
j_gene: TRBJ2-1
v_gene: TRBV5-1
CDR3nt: TGCGCCAGCAGCTTGAACGCTCGGTCTCTCAACAATGAGCAGTTCTTC
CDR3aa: CASSLNARSLNNEQFF

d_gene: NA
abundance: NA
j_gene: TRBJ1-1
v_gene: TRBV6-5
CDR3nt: TGTGCCAGCAGTACAACCCTCGCAGGGAACACTGAAGCTTTCTTT
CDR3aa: CASSTTLAGNTEAFF

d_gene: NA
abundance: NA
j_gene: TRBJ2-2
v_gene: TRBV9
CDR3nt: TGTGCCAGCAGCGGCCGGGCAGGAGGCACCGGGGAGCTGTTTTTT
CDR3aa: CASSGRAGGTGELFF

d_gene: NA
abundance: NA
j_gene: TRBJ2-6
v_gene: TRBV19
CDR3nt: TGTGCCAGTAGTCCCGGGCCCGGACAACCTGGGGCCAACGTCCTGACTTTC
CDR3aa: CASSPGPGQPGANVLTF

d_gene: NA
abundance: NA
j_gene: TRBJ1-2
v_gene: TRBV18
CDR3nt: TGTGCCAGCTCACCAGAGGTGGAATGGGGCTACACCTTC
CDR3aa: CASSPEVEWGYTF

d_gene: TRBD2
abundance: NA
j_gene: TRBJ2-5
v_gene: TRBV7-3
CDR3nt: TGTGCCAGCAGCTTATTAGCGGGAGGGCGAGAGACCCAGTACTTC
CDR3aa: CASSLLAGGRETQYF

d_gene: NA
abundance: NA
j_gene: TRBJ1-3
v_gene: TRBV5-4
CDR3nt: TGTGCCAGCAGCTTGGCGCAGGGATTGGGAAACACCATATATTTT
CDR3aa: CASSLAQGLGNTIYF

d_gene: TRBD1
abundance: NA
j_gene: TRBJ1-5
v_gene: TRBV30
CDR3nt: TGTGCCTGGAGTGCGCTACAGGGGAATCAGCCCCAGCATTTT
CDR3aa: CAWSALQGNQPQHF

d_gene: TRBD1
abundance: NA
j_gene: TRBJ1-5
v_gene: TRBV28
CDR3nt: TGTGCCAGCAGTCAGGACACAGGGGGCGCTTGGCAGCCCCAGCATTTT
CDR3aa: CASSQDTGGAWQPQHF

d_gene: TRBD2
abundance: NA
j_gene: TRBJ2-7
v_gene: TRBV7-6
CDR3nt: TGTGCCAGCAGCTCCGAGACTAGCGGGAGCACGGGCGACGAGCAGTACTTC
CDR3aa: CASSSETSGSTGDEQYF

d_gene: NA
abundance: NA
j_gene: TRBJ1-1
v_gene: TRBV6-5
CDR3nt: TGTGCCAGCAGACGGCAGGGTCCCCTGAACACTGAAGCTTTCTTT
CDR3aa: CASRRQGPLNTEAFF

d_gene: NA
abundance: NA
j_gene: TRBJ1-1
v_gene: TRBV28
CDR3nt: TGTGCCAGCAGTTGGCAGGGCGGTCATGAAGCTTTCTTT
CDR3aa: CASSWQGGHEAFF

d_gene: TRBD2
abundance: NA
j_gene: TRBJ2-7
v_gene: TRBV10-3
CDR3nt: TGTGCCATCCAGCGGGGTAGCTCCTACGAGCAGTACTTC
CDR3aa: CAIQRGSSYEQYF

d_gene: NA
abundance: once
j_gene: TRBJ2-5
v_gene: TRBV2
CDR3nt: TGTGCCAGCACCAAAGGGGCTATTTTGGAGACCCAGTACTTC
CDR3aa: CASTKGAILETQYF

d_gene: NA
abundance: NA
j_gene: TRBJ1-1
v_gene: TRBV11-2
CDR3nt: TGTGCCAGCAGCTTTTGGGGGCCCGGCAACACTGAAGCTTTCTTT
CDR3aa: CASSFWGPGNTEAFF

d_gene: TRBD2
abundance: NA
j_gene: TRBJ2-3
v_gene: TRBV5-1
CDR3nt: TGCGCCAGCAGCTTGGTTCCGGGACTAGCGGGAGTAACAGATACGCAGTATTTT
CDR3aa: CASSLVPGLAGVTDTQYF

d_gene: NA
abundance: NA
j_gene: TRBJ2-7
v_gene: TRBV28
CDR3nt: TGTGCCAGCAGTTTCCGAACAGTATACTACGAGCAGTACTTC
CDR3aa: CASSFRTVYYEQYF

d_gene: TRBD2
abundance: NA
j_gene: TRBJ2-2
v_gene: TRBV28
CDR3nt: TGTGCCAGCAGTCCGAGACTAGCGGGAGCCGGGGAGCTGTTTTTT
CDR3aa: CASSPRLAGAGELFF

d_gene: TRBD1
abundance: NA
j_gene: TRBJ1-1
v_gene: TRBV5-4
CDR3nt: TGTGCCAGCGGTCTTCGGGACAGCTTTTTAGCTTTCTTT
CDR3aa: CASGLRDSFLAFF

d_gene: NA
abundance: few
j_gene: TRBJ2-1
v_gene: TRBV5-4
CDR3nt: TGTGCCAGCAGCCAGAGCCAAGCGGTCAGCTCCTACAATGAGCAGTTCTTC
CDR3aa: CASSQSQAVSSYNEQFF

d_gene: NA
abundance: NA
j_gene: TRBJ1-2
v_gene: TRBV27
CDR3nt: TGTGCCAGCAGTATGGACATGGGATATGGCTACACCTTC
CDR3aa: CASSMDMGYGYTF

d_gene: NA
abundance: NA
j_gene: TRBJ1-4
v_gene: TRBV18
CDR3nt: TGTGCCACCCGGCAGGCAACTAATGAAAAACTGTTTTTT
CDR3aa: CATRQATNEKLFF

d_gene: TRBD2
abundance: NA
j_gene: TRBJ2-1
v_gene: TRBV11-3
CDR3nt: TGTGCCAGCAGCTCGGGACTAGCTTACAATGAGCAGTTCTTC
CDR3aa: CASSSGLAYNEQFF

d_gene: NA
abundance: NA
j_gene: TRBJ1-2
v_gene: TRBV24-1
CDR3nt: TGTGCCACCAGTCAAGGTGTAGGGGCACGTGGCTACACCTTC
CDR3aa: CATSQGVGARGYTF

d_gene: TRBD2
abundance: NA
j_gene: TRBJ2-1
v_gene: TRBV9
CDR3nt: TGTGCCAGCAGCGCCTCTAGCGGGACCCACAATGAGCAGTTCTTC
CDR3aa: CASSASSGTHNEQFF